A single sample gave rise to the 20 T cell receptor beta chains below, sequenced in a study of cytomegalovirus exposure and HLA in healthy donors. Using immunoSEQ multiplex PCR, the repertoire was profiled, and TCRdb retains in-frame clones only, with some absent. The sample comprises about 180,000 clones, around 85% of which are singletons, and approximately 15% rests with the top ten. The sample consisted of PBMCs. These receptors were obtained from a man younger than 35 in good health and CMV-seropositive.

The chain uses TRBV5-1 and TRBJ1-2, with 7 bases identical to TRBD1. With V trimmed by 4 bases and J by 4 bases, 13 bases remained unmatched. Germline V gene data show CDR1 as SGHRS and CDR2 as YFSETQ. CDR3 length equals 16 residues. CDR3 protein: CASSAGTAKKGYGYTF. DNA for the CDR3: TGCGCCAGCAGCGCGGGGACAGCAAAAAAGGGCTATGGCTACACCTTC.

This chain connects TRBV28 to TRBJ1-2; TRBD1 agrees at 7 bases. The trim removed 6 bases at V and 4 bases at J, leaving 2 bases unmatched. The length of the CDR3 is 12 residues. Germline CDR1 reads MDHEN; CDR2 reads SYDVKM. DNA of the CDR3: TGTGCCAGCAGACAGGGGATCTATGGCTACACCTTC. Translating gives CASRQGIYGYTF.

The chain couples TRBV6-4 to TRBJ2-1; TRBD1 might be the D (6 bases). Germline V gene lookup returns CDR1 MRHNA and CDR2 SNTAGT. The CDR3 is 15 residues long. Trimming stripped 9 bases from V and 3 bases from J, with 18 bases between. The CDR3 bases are TGTGCCAGGGCGAGCCCCTTGACAGGCTACAATGAGCAGTTCTTC. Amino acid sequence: CARASPLTGYNEQFF.

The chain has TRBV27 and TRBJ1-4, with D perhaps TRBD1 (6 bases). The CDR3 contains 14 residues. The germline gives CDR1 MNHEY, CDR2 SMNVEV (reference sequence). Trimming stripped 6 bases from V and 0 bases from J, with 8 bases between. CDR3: CASRRQATNEKLFF. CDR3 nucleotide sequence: TGTGCCAGCAGGCGACAGGCAACTAATGAAAAACTGTTTTTT. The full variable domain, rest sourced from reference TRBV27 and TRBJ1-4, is EAQVTQNPRYLITVTGKKLTVTCSQNMNHEYMSWYRQDPGLGLRQIYYSMNVEVTDKGDVPEGYKVSRKEKRNFPLILESPSPNQTSLYFCASRRQATNEKLFFGSGTQLSVL.

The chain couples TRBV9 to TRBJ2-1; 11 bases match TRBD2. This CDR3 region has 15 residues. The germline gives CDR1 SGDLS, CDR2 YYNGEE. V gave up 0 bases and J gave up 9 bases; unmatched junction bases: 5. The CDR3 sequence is CASSVALAGGLEQFF. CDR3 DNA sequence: TGTGCCAGCAGCGTAGCCCTAGCGGGGGGCCTTGAGCAGTTCTTC.

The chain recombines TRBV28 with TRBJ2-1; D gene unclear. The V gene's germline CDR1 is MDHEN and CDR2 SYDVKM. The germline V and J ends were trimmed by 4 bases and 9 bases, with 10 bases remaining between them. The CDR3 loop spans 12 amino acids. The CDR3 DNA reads TGTGCCAGCAGTTCCTACTCGCTTGAGCAGTTCTTC. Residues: CASSSYSLEQFF.

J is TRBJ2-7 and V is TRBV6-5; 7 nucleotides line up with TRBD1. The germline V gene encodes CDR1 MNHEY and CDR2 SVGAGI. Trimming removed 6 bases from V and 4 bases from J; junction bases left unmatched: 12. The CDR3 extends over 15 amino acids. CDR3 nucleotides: TGTGCCAGCAGAACACTTCCGGGACAGAGATACGAGCAGTACTTC. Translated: CASRTLPGQRYEQYF.

The CDR3: CASSSSGQTMNYGYTF. CDR3 DNA sequence: TGTGCCAGCAGCTCTTCGGGACAGACGATGAACTATGGCTACACCTTC. This rearrangement joins TRBV7-9 to TRBJ1-2; 7 nucleotides agree with TRBD1. CDR3 length: 16 residues. V shed 4 bases and J 2 bases; nucleotides not matched to a gene: 10. Germline V CDR1 and CDR2: SEHNR, FQNEAQ (reference sequence).

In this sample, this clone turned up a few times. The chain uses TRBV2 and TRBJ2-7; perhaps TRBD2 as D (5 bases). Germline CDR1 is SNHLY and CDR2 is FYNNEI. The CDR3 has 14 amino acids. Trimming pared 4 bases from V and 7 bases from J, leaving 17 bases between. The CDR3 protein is CASSVDRGSSEQYF. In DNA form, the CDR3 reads TGTGCCAGCAGTGTAGACCGTGGGAGCTCAGAGCAGTACTTC.

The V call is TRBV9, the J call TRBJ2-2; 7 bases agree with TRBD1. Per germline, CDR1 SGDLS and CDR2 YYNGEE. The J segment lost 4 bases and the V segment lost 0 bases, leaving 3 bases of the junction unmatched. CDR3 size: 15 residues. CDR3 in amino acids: CASSVDHRGTGELFF. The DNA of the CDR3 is TGTGCCAGCAGCGTAGATCACAGGGGCACCGGGGAGCTGTTTTTT. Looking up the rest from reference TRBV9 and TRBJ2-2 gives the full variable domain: DSGVTQTPKHLITATGQRVTLRCSPRSGDLSVYWYQQSLDQGLQFLIQYYNGEERAKGNILERFSAQQFPDLHSELNLSSLELGDSALYFCASSVDHRGTGELFFGEGSRLTVL.

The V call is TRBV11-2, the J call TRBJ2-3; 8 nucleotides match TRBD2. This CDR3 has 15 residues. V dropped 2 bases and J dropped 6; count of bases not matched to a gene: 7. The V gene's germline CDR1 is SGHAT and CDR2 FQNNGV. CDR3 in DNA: TGTGCCAGCAGCTTAATGGGTAGCGGGACCGATACGCAGTATTTT. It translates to CASSLMGSGTDTQYF. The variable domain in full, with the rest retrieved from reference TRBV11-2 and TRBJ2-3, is EAGVAQSPRYKIIEKRQSVAFWCNPISGHATLYWYQQILGQGPKLLIQFQNNGVVDDSQLPKDRFSAERLKGVDSTLKIQPAKLEDSAVYLCASSLMGSGTDTQYFGPGTRLTVL.

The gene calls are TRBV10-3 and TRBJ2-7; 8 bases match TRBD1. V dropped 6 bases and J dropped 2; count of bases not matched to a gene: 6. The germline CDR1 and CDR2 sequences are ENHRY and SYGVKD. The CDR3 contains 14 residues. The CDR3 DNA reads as TGTGCCATCAGGGACAGGGAAAGGGCCTACGAGCAGTACTTC. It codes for CAIRDRERAYEQYF.

The CDR3 here is CASLQGLGDTEAFF. As DNA, the CDR3 is TGTGCCTCCCTACAGGGGCTGGGGGACACTGAAGCTTTCTTT. The chain carries TRBV30 and TRBJ1-1; 7 nucleotides agree with TRBD1. In germline, CDR1 is GTSNPN, CDR2 SVGIG (reference sequence). CDR3 length equals 14 residues. The V and J ends lost 7 bases and 3 bases, in that order; junction bases with no gene match: 11.

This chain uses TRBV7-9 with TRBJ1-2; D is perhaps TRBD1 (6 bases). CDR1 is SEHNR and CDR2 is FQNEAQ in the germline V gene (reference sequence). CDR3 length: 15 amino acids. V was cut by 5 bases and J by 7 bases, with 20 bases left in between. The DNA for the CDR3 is TGTGCCAGCAGCCCGACCCAAACAGGGATGGCTGGCTACACCTTC. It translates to CASSPTQTGMAGYTF.

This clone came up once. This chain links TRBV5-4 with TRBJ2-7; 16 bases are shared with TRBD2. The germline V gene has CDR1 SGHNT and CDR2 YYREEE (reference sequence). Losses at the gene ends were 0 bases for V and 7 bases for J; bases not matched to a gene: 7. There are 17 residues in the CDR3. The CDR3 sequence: CASSLAGTSGGAWEQYF. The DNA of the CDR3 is TGTGCCAGCAGCTTGGCAGGGACTAGCGGGGGGGCTTGGGAGCAGTACTTC.

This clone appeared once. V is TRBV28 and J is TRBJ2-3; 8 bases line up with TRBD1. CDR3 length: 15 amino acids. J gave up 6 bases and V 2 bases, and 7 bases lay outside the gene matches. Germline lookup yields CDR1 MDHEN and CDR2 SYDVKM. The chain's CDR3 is CASSLHGTGSDTQYF. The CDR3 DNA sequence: TGTGCCAGCAGTTTACACGGGACAGGTAGTGATACGCAGTATTTT.

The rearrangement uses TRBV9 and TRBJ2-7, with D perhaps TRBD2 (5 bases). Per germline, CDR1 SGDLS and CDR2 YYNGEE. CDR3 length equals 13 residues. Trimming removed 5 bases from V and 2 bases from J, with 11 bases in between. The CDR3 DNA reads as TGTGCCAGCAGTGATAGCGCTACCTACGAGCAGTACTTC. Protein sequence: CASSDSATYEQYF.

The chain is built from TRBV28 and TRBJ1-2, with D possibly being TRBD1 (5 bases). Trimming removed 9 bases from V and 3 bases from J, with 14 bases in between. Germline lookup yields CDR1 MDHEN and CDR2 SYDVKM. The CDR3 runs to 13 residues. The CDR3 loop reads CASSQGGDYGYTF. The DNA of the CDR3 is TGTGCCAGTTCCCAGGGAGGTGACTATGGCTACACCTTC.

CDR3 nucleotide sequence: TGTGCCAGCAGTTTAAGGGGGCTAGGAAACACCATATATTTT. Translation gives CASSLRGLGNTIYF. The chain links TRBV27 to TRBJ1-3; 7 positions agree with TRBD1. Germline-derived CDR1 and CDR2 are MNHEY and SMNVEV (reference sequence). J gave up 4 bases and V 2 bases, and 2 bases lay outside the gene matches. The CDR3 has 14 amino acids.

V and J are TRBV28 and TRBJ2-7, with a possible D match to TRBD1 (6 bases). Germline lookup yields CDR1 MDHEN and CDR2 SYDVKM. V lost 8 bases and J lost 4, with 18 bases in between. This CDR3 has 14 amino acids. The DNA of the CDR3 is TGTGCCAGCCAGGGGTTATTAGCAGCTTACGAGCAGTACTTC. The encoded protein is CASQGLLAAYEQYF. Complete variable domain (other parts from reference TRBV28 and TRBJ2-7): DVKVTQSSRYLVKRTGEKVFLECVQDMDHENMFWYRQDPGLGLRLIYFSYDVKMKEKGDIPEGYSVSREKKERFSLILESASTNQTSMYLCASQGLLAAYEQYFGPGTRLTVT.